This TCR beta chain was recovered during a study of technical replicates of blood from a handful of donors. Clones were read by immunoSEQ multiplex PCR, and TCRdb kept only the in-frame ones, dropping some. The table includes around 100,000 clones, approximately 95% detected once. This CDR3 region has 13 residues. Germline loops: CDR1 SGHTA, CDR2 FQGTGA. Trimming cost V 6 bases and J 7 bases; bases outside gene matches: 4. The chain uses TRBV7-3 and TRBJ2-2, with 8 bases lining up with TRBD1. The sequence came from a human donor in good health. Material for sequencing was T cells isolated from PBMCs. The CDR3, as DNA: TGTGCCAGCAGTTATACAGGGGGCGGGGAGCTGTTTTTT. Translated, it gives CASSYTGGGELFF.